Below, 21 T cell receptor beta chains from the same sample are listed, as sequenced in a study of blood T cell repertoires in COVID-19. Libraries were prepared by immunoSEQ multiplex PCR; TCRdb keeps only in-frame clonotypes and omits some of them. The sample gives approximately 300,000 clones, around 92% of which show up once; about 2% is in the top ten. The sample consisted of peripheral blood. Source of these receptors: a woman aged 30 to 39 with COVID-19, enrolled during active disease.

The chain links TRBV11-1 to TRBJ2-1, with 9 bases identical to TRBD2. The CDR3 runs to 16 residues. Trimming cost V 0 bases and J 5 bases; bases outside gene matches: 5. The V gene's germline CDR1 is SGHAT and CDR2 FQDESV (reference sequence). CDR3 amino acids: CASSLAGAGGHNEQFF. CDR3 in DNA: TGTGCCAGCAGCTTAGCGGGGGCGGGGGGGCACAATGAGCAGTTCTTC.

The gene calls are TRBV5-1 and TRBJ2-3; D is unresolved. The CDR3 consists of 16 residues. V was clipped by 0 bases and J by 1 base, with 12 bases between them. Germline CDR1 SGHRS, CDR2 YFSETQ. CDR3 loop: CASSLGGRFRTDTQYF. The CDR3 nucleotides are TGCGCCAGCAGCTTGGGCGGAAGATTCCGCACAGATACGCAGTATTTT.

The rearrangement uses TRBV2 and TRBJ1-1; no clear D gene. The CDR3 sequence is 12 residues long. Between the trimmed V and J ends, which lost 4 bases and 1 base, there was a span of 4 bases. From germline, CDR1 is SNHLY and CDR2 FYNNEI. The CDR3 region is CASSVGNTEAFF. The CDR3, as DNA: TGTGCCAGCAGTGTCGGGAACACTGAAGCTTTCTTT.

In its sample, this clone was seen a few times. This chain connects TRBV15 to TRBJ1-4; TRBD1 might be the D (5 bases). Germline V gene data show CDR1 as LNHNV and CDR2 as YYDKDF (reference sequence). V dropped 5 bases and J dropped 5 bases, with 15 bases sitting between them. The CDR3 has 15 amino acids. CDR3 coding DNA: TGTGCCACCAGCTCCGTTGGGGCAGGCAATGAAAAACTGTTTTTT. Translated: CATSSVGAGNEKLFF.

This chain connects TRBV11-3 to TRBJ2-2; D remains ambiguous. The CDR3 runs 12 residues. Trimming cost V 3 bases and J 5 bases, with 4 bases left between them. Germline V gene lookup returns CDR1 SGHNT and CDR2 YENEEA. The CDR3 loop is CASSFLTGELFF. CDR3 DNA: TGTGCCAGCAGCTTTCTAACCGGGGAGCTGTTTTTT.

This chain connects TRBV12-5 to TRBJ1-5; D unresolved. Trimming cost V 0 bases and J 2 bases, with 17 bases left between them. CDR3 size: 18 residues. Looked up from germline, CDR1 is LGHNT and CDR2 is FRNRAP. The CDR3, as DNA: TGTGCTAGTGGTTTGGTAGGTTTTATAAGGGAGGGCAATCAGCCCCAGCATTTT. Amino acids: CASGLVGFIREGNQPQHF.

The chain combines TRBV4-1 with TRBJ2-3, with TRBD1 as a possible D gene (5 bases). Germline loops: CDR1 MGHRA, CDR2 YSYEKL. V lost 8 bases to trimming and J lost 8 bases, with 14 bases between them. The CDR3 has 12 amino acids. The CDR3 coding sequence is TGCGCCAGCGGGGCAGACGGTGGTACGCAGTATTTT. Translated, it gives CASGADGGTQYF.

This chain connects TRBV5-6 to TRBJ2-7; D unclear. Trimming shortened V by 3 bases and J by 2 bases, and 15 bases separated the two germline ends. The germline V gene has CDR1 SGHDT and CDR2 YYEEEE. The CDR3 totals 15 residues. CDR3 coding DNA: TGTGCCAGCAGCTCACCCCTCGATAGTCCCTACGAGCAGTACTTC. Translation: CASSSPLDSPYEQYF.

This chain joins TRBV2 and TRBJ2-5; TRBD2 aligns across 8 bases. CDR1 is SNHLY, CDR2 FYNNEI, per germline. With 8 bases clipped from V and 5 bases from J, the junction kept 13 bases outside the gene matches. This CDR3 spans 15 amino acids. In DNA, the CDR3 is TGTGCCAGCGGGAATCGCGGGGGGTCCCGTGAGACCCAGTACTTC. This encodes CASGNRGGSRETQYF.

The genes are TRBV6-2 or TRBV6-3 and TRBJ2-2, with 9 bases matching TRBD1. The V gene end was trimmed by 5 bases and the J gene end by 1 base; junction bases not matched to a gene: 2. The CDR3 is made up of 15 amino acids. CDR1 is MNHEY and CDR2 is SVGEGT in the germline V gene. The DNA of the CDR3 is TGTGCCAGCAGTCCGACAGGGGGGAACACCGGGGAGCTGTTTTTT. It is translated as CASSPTGGNTGELFF.

The rearrangement joins TRBV5-8 to TRBJ1-5, with D uncertain. The length of the CDR3 is 15 residues. The V end was cut by 0 bases, the J end by 3 bases, with 10 bases between. The germline V gene has CDR1 SGHTS and CDR2 YDEGEE. CDR3 coding DNA: TGTGCCAGCAGCTTGGGACAATTCCTCAATCAGCCCCAGCATTTT. This gives the protein CASSLGQFLNQPQHF.

This clone appeared once. The chain combines TRBV29-1 with TRBJ1-2; D gene ambiguous. V dropped 6 bases and J dropped 6 bases, with 23 bases sitting between them. The CDR3 has 15 amino acids. Germline V gene sequence: CDR1 SQVTM, CDR2 ANQGSEA. The CDR3 is CSVAIVGSSIDGYTF. Written as DNA, the CDR3 is TGCAGCGTCGCGATAGTGGGCAGCTCTATAGATGGCTACACCTTC.

The chain combines TRBV27 with TRBJ1-5, with D unresolved. The CDR3 loop spans 17 amino acids. V was shortened by 5 bases and J by 0 bases, with 17 bases between the two germline ends. Germline V gives CDR1 MNHEY, CDR2 SMNVEV (reference sequence). The CDR3 sequence: CASSPAAGTYSNQPQHF. In DNA, the CDR3 is TGTGCCAGCAGTCCTGCCGCAGGAACTTATAGCAATCAGCCCCAGCATTTT.

The chain carries TRBV6-5 and TRBJ2-1; a possible D gene is TRBD2 (6 bases). The CDR3 length is 15 residues. Germline V gene lookup returns CDR1 MNHEY and CDR2 SVGAGI. With 2 bases removed from V and 5 bases from J, the gap between germline ends came to 13 bases. CDR3 bases: TGTGCCAGCAGTTACCCCTGGGGGGAGCACAATGAGCAGTTCTTC. Translating it yields CASSYPWGEHNEQFF.

The chain recombines TRBV19 with TRBJ2-1, with TRBD2 matching 9 bases. The germline gives CDR1 LNHDA, CDR2 SQIVND (reference sequence). The CDR3 is 15 residues long. V trimming: 4 bases; J trimming: 7 bases; junction bases outside the gene matches: 8. CDR3 sequence: CASSRGGGALNEQFF. The CDR3 DNA sequence: TGTGCCAGTAGTAGGGGCGGGGGGGCCCTGAATGAGCAGTTCTTC.

Comment on this clone: Other DNA variants within this sample encode the same CDR3. The chain combines TRBV6-5 with TRBJ1-1, with TRBD1 identical over 7 bases. Germline V CDR1 and CDR2: MNHEY, SVGAGI. Losses at the gene ends were 6 bases for V and 1 base for J; bases not matched to a gene: 2. The CDR3 contains 13 residues. For the CDR3, the DNA is TGTGCCAGCAGCTGGACAGGGAACACTGAAGCTTTCTTT. It yields the protein CASSWTGNTEAFF.

The V and J genes are TRBV5-8 and TRBJ1-1; D uncertain. The germline CDR1 and CDR2 sequences are SGHTS and YDEGEE. The V end lost 0 bases, the J end lost 0 bases, and 9 bases lay between the germline ends. The CDR3 loop spans 15 amino acids. For the CDR3, the DNA is TGTGCCAGCAGCTTGGCGTCGCGGCTGAACACTGAAGCTTTCTTT. It specifies CASSLASRLNTEAFF.

This clone has more than one count but fewer than ten. The chain joins TRBV7-9 to TRBJ1-3; the match to TRBD1 covers 7 bases. Germline CDR1 SEHNR, CDR2 FQNEAQ (reference sequence). This CDR3 is built from 14 residues. Trimming cost V 5 bases and J 11 bases; bases outside gene matches: 12. The CDR3 sequence: CASSTTGTAVAIYF. The CDR3 region has the DNA TGTGCCAGCAGCACCACCGGGACAGCAGTCGCCATATATTTT.

CDR3 region: CASSIDLGSSYEQYF. CDR3 nucleotide sequence: TGTGCCAGTAGTATAGATCTGGGCAGCTCCTACGAGCAGTACTTC. The J gene is TRBJ2-7, the V gene TRBV19; D unresolved. From germline, CDR1 is LNHDA and CDR2 SQIVND (reference sequence). The CDR3 has 15 amino acids. Trimming cost V 0 bases and J 0 bases, with 9 bases left between them.

This clone has only one observation. The V gene is TRBV6-2 or TRBV6-3, the J gene TRBJ2-3, with D uncertain. This CDR3 comprises 13 residues. The V end was cut by 5 bases, the J end by 4 bases, with 10 bases between. Germline loops: CDR1 MNHEY, CDR2 SVGEGT. The CDR3 protein is CASSQVPSDTQYF. DNA for the CDR3: TGTGCCAGCAGTCAGGTCCCCTCAGATACGCAGTATTTT.

The V call is TRBV19, the J call TRBJ2-4, with 7 bases lining up with TRBD1. CDR1 and CDR2 from the germline V gene are LNHDA and SQIVND (reference sequence). The CDR3 length is 13 residues. Trimming at V came to 7 bases and at J to 8 bases, leaving 8 bases not matched to a gene. Here the CDR3 DNA reads TGTGCCAGTACCAGACAGGGTCTCGACATTCAGTACTTC. This encodes CASTRQGLDIQYF.